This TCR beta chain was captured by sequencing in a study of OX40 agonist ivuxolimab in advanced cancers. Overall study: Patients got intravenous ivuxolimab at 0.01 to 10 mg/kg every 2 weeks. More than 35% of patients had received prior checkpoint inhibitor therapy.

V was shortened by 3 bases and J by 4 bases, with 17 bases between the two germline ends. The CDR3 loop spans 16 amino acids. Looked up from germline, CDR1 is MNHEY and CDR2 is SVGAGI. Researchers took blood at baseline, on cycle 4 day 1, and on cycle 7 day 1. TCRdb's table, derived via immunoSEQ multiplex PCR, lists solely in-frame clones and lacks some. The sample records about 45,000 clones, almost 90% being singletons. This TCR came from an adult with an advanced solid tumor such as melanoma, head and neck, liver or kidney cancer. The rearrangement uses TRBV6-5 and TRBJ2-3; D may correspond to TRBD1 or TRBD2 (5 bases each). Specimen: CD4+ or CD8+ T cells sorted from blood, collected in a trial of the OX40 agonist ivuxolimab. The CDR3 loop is CASSYFRDATSDTQYF. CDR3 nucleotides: TGTGCCAGCAGTTATTTCCGGGACGCGACGTCAGATACGCAGTATTTT.